The rows below give T cell receptor beta chains drawn from one sample of a study of spatial heterogeneity in lung cancer. TCRdb redid the calling of the 5' RACE reads with MiXCR, one entry per CDR3 protein. The table records about 20,000 distinct CDR3 sequences, 8% to 10% of them present only once. The sequenced sample was PBMCs, obtained at follow-up. These receptor sequences come from a female donor with early-stage non-small cell lung cancer. CDR3s include the opening cysteine and the closing phenylalanine or tryptophan. A D gene is named only where the DNA matches it firmly. Expanded clones get a size class; other rows say once, few or many, or leave the size out.

>15|TRBJ1-5|-|TRBV20-1|many
CSAPRGVGSNQPQHF
TGCAGTGCTCCGAGGGGGGTGGGAAGCAATCAGCCCCAGCATTTT
>15|TRBJ2-3|-|TRBV20-1|many
CSARGQAWGTDTQYF
TGCAGTGCTAGAGGACAGGCCTGGGGCACAGATACGCAGTATTTT
>14|TRBJ2-6|-|TRBV6-1|many
CASSEGFGANVLTF
TGTGCCAGCAGTGAGGGCTTTGGGGCCAACGTCCTGACTTTC
>15|TRBJ2-5|TRBD2|TRBV11-3|few
CASSLGASGRETQYF
TGTGCCAGCAGCTTAGGGGCTAGCGGAAGAGAGACCCAGTACTTC
>14|TRBJ2-4|-|TRBV12-3/TRBV12-4|many
CASSLIQGWNIQYF
TGTGCCAGCAGTTTAATACAGGGATGGAACATTCAGTACTTC
>12|TRBJ2-7|-|TRBV19|-
CASSTGPYEQYF
TGTGCCAGTAGTACTGGGCCCTACGAGCAGTACTTC
>15|TRBJ2-1|-|TRBV7-8|few
CASSSLSGLNNEQFF
TGTGCCAGCAGCTCACTTAGCGGTCTAAACAATGAGCAGTTCTTC
>14|TRBJ2-7|TRBD2|TRBV6-1|many
CASGRELHSYEQYF
TGTGCCAGCGGGAGGGAACTGCACTCCTACGAGCAGTACTTC
>17|TRBJ2-3|TRBD2|TRBV19|many
CATLGLAGGPSTDTQYF
TGTGCCACCCTCGGACTAGCGGGGGGCCCTAGCACAGATACGCAGTATTTT
>15|TRBJ2-1|TRBD1|TRBV7-6|-
CASSFGTGVYNEQFF
TGTGCCAGCAGCTTCGGGACAGGGGTCTACAATGAGCAGTTCTTC